Shown below are 28 T cell receptor beta chains from a single sample sequenced in a study of blood T cell repertoires in COVID-19 (TCRdb year 2020). Preparation of the library involved the immunoSEQ multiplex PCR assay. Not all clones reach the TCRdb copy of this immuneACCESS table, which keeps in-frame sequences only. Checked studies attribute under half of the gap to unresolved V genes and leave the rest unexplained. The sample table holds about 65,000 clones, of which over 75% were seen once. The ten biggest clones cover about 15% of the sample. The sample comprised peripheral blood. The receptors stem from a man at least 80 years old with acute or convalescent COVID-19.

The V call is TRBV12-5, the J call TRBJ1-2, with 7 bases that match TRBD1. This CDR3 is built from 15 residues. The trim removed 1 base at V and 6 bases at J, leaving 8 bases unmatched. Germline CDR1 LGHNT, CDR2 FRNRAP. The CDR3: CASGLGRQGRDGYTF. The CDR3 nucleotides read TGTGCTAGTGGTTTGGGCCGACAGGGCAGGGATGGCTACACCTTC.

The rearrangement joins TRBV6-5 to TRBJ2-3, with D perhaps matching TRBD1 (5 bases). V lost 6 bases and J lost 4, with 11 bases in between. The CDR3 extends over 13 amino acids. Germline V gene lookup returns CDR1 MNHEY and CDR2 SVGAGI. The CDR3 nucleotides are TGTGCCAGCAGCATGGGGCTAGCAGATACGCAGTATTTT. It codes for CASSMGLADTQYF.

This rearrangement joins TRBV24-1 to TRBJ2-3; TRBD2 agrees at 7 bases. Trimming at V came to 9 bases and at J to 6 bases, leaving 14 bases not matched to a gene. Germline loops: CDR1 KGHDR, CDR2 SFDVKD. This CDR3 contains 15 residues. CDR3 in DNA: TGTGCCACCCAACACGGGAGCGGGGTGGGGGATACGCAGTATTTT. Translated: CATQHGSGVGDTQYF.

This clone was counted a single time. CDR3 sequence: CASSLGRGSGETQYF. In nucleotides, the CDR3 is TGTGCCAGCAGCTTAGGCCGAGGGTCTGGGGAGACCCAGTACTTC. The V gene is TRBV11-3, the J gene TRBJ2-5; weak D call: TRBD2 (5 bases). In germline, CDR1 is SGHNT, CDR2 YENEEA. Trimming stripped 1 base from V and 5 bases from J, with 14 bases between. There are 15 residues in the CDR3.

V usage is TRBV18 and J usage is TRBJ1-3, with D possibly matching TRBD1 (5 bases). Trimming took off 0 bases at V and 6 bases at J, with 12 bases between the two ends. The CDR3 loop spans 15 amino acids. CDR1 and CDR2 (germline): KGHSH, LQKENI. In DNA, the CDR3 is TGTGCCAGCTCACCACCCGGCAGGGTTGAAAACACCATATATTTT. Protein product: CASSPPGRVENTIYF.

The rearrangement links TRBV3-1 (or the pseudogene TRBV3-2) to TRBJ2-1, with 7 bases that match TRBD1. CDR1 is LGHDT and CDR2 is YNNKEL in the germline V gene (reference sequence). The V and J ends lost 5 bases and 4 bases, in that order; junction bases with no gene match: 5. The CDR3 length is 14 residues. The CDR3 protein is CASSRSTGYNEQFF. CDR3 bases: TGTGCCAGCAGCAGATCGACAGGGTACAATGAGCAGTTCTTC.

The genes are TRBV7-2 and TRBJ2-5; 8 nucleotides align to TRBD1. Looked up from germline, CDR1 is SGHTA and CDR2 is FQGNSA. The CDR3 contains 15 residues. The V segment lost 0 bases and the J segment 3 bases; nucleotides outside the gene matches: 3. The CDR3 bases are TGTGCCAGCAGCTTAGCGCGGACAGGGAAAGAGACCCAGTACTTC. Translation: CASSLARTGKETQYF.

This clone was seen a few times. The chain joins TRBV20-1 to TRBJ1-5; D is ambiguous. Germline loops: CDR1 DFQATT, CDR2 SNEGSKA (reference sequence). This CDR3 comprises 14 residues. The V end was cut by 3 bases, the J end by 5 bases, with 14 bases between. In DNA, the CDR3 is TGCAGTGCTAGTCGCGGGCGGGCGGATCAGCCCCAGCATTTT. This translates into CSASRGRADQPQHF.

The chain uses TRBV12-3 or TRBV12-4 and TRBJ1-2; no clear D gene. V lost 6 bases and J lost 7, with 15 bases in between. There are 13 residues in the CDR3. CDR3 in DNA: TGTGCCAGCAGCCCCGTTAGTTATGGTGGCTACACCTTC. The encoded protein is CASSPVSYGGYTF.

CDR3 sequence reads: CASSSGLAGVETQYF. The CDR3 DNA follows: TGCGCCAGCAGCTCGGGACTAGCGGGGGTTGAGACCCAGTACTTC. The V call is TRBV5-1, the J call TRBJ2-5, with 14 bases fitting TRBD2. This CDR3 has 15 residues. Germline V gene lookup returns CDR1 SGHRS and CDR2 YFSETQ. V dropped 3 bases and J dropped 5; count of bases not matched to a gene: 3. Together with reference TRBV5-1 and TRBJ2-5, the CDR3 gives the full variable domain: KAGVTQTPRYLIKTRGQQVTLSCSPISGHRSVSWYQQTPGQGLQFLFEYFSETQRNKGNFPGRFSGRQFSNSRSEMNVSTLELGDSALYLCASSSGLAGVETQYFGPGTRLLVL.

J is TRBJ1-1 and V is TRBV2; D perhaps matches TRBD1 (6 bases). Germline V gene sequence: CDR1 SNHLY, CDR2 FYNNEI. V was cut by 4 bases and J by 1 base, with 7 bases left in between. This CDR3 contains 13 residues. In DNA form, the CDR3 reads TGTGCCAGCAGTGTAGGGGGGAACACTGAAGCTTTCTTT. It specifies CASSVGGNTEAFF.

This chain connects TRBV6-1 to TRBJ1-2, with a possible D match to TRBD1 (5 bases). The CDR3 length is 12 residues. V dropped 3 bases and J dropped 8 bases, with 10 bases sitting between them. CDR1 is MNHNS, CDR2 SASEGT, per germline. The CDR3 region is CASSDRVGGYTF. The CDR3 nucleotides are TGTGCCAGCAGTGACAGGGTTGGCGGCTACACCTTC.

This clone was seen a few times. The CDR3 reads CASSVGARSGNTIYF. The CDR3 DNA sequence: TGTGCCAGCAGCGTAGGGGCGAGATCAGGAAACACCATATATTTT. The chain combines TRBV9 with TRBJ1-3; D is ambiguous. The V end was cut by 0 bases, the J end by 4 bases, with 11 bases between. The CDR3 runs 15 residues. Per the germline V gene, CDR1 is SGDLS and CDR2 is YYNGEE. Looking up the rest from reference TRBV9 and TRBJ1-3 gives the full variable domain: DSGVTQTPKHLITATGQRVTLRCSPRSGDLSVYWYQQSLDQGLQFLIQYYNGEERAKGNILERFSAQQFPDLHSELNLSSLELGDSALYFCASSVGARSGNTIYFGEGSWLTVV.

The table lists this clone with a few counts. V is TRBV9 and J is TRBJ1-1; D possibly corresponds to TRBD1 (6 bases). V lost 1 base and J 5 bases, leaving 12 bases between the germline ends. CDR1 SGDLS and CDR2 YYNGEE come from the germline V gene. This CDR3 has 14 amino acids. The DNA for the CDR3 is TGTGCCAGCAGCGTACCGGGGGGCAGAACTGAAGCTTTCTTT. Translation gives CASSVPGGRTEAFF. The variable domain in full, completed from reference TRBV9 and TRBJ1-1, reads DSGVTQTPKHLITATGQRVTLRCSPRSGDLSVYWYQQSLDQGLQFLIQYYNGEERAKGNILERFSAQQFPDLHSELNLSSLELGDSALYFCASSVPGGRTEAFFGQGTRLTVV.

The rearrangement joins TRBV5-1 to TRBJ1-1; D is ambiguous. The germline gives CDR1 SGHRS, CDR2 YFSETQ. The CDR3 length is 14 residues. V was shortened by 4 bases and J by 4 bases, with 14 bases between the two germline ends. The CDR3 coding sequence is TGCGCCAGCAGCACTCCGGGGTTTACCACTGAAGCTTTCTTT. Protein: CASSTPGFTTEAFF.

V gene TRBV28 combines with J gene TRBJ1-1; 9 nucleotides line up with TRBD1. The CDR3 totals 15 residues. Per germline, CDR1 MDHEN and CDR2 SYDVKM. V trimming: 3 bases; J trimming: 1 base; junction bases outside the gene matches: 3. The CDR3 loop is CASSFWDRENTEAFF. The CDR3 bases are TGTGCCAGCAGTTTTTGGGACAGGGAGAACACTGAAGCTTTCTTT.

J is TRBJ2-7 and V is TRBV28, with D possibly matching TRBD1 (5 bases). There are 14 residues in the CDR3. Trimming pared 2 bases from V and 5 bases from J, leaving 13 bases between. CDR1 MDHEN and CDR2 SYDVKM come from the germline V gene. The CDR3 here is CASSLPAGSHEQYF. The DNA for the CDR3 is TGTGCCAGCAGTTTACCGGCAGGGTCCCACGAGCAGTACTTC. The full variable domain, its missing parts supplied by reference TRBV28 and TRBJ2-7, is DVKVTQSSRYLVKRTGEKVFLECVQDMDHENMFWYRQDPGLGLRLIYFSYDVKMKEKGDIPEGYSVSREKKERFSLILESASTNQTSMYLCASSLPAGSHEQYFGPGTRLTVT.

The J gene is TRBJ1-3, the V gene TRBV10-1; D is uncertain. This CDR3 contains 14 residues. Germline loops: CDR1 WNHNN, CDR2 SYGVQD (reference sequence). Trimming removed 4 bases from V and 0 bases from J, with 7 bases in between. The chain's CDR3 is CASSGQLSGNTIYF. The CDR3 coding sequence is TGCGCCAGCAGTGGACAACTCTCTGGAAACACCATATATTTT.

The chain links TRBV5-1 to TRBJ2-5; 14 nucleotides match TRBD2. The CDR3 has 22 amino acids. V was pared by 1 base and J by 4 bases, with 21 bases of the junction left unmatched. Germline V gives CDR1 SGHRS, CDR2 YFSETQ. As DNA, the CDR3 is TGCGCCAGCAGCTTGAGGGGCCGGACTAGCGGGGGGCCTGTTACGAAACGAGAGACCCAGTACTTC. Translating it yields CASSLRGRTSGGPVTKRETQYF.

The chain links TRBV9 to TRBJ1-5; D is unresolved. Germline CDR1 SGDLS, CDR2 YYNGEE. This CDR3 has 15 residues. The V end lost 4 bases, the J end lost 1 base, and 12 bases lay between the germline ends. DNA of the CDR3: TGTGCCAGCAGCTCCGGATACGGGAGCAATCAGCCCCAGCATTTT. Translating gives CASSSGYGSNQPQHF.

This chain joins TRBV6-5 and TRBJ1-2; D may be TRBD1 (5 bases). V was cut by 6 bases and J by 7 bases, with 15 bases left in between. The CDR3 runs to 13 residues. Germline-derived CDR1 and CDR2 are MNHEY and SVGAGI. The DNA for the CDR3 is TGTGCCAGCAGAAAGGGGCAGGGCGGTGGCTACACCTTC. Protein product: CASRKGQGGGYTF.

The chain employs TRBV2 and TRBJ1-2; a weak D match, TRBD1 (6 bases). Germline-derived CDR1 and CDR2 are SNHLY and FYNNEI. The ends were cut back, 1 base at V and 3 bases at J, with 12 bases in the middle. This CDR3 spans 15 amino acids. The CDR3: CASSEDRVDYYGYTF. The DNA for the CDR3 is TGTGCCAGCAGTGAAGACAGGGTGGACTACTATGGCTACACCTTC.

Note on this clone: Other DNA variants within this sample encode the same CDR3. The V gene is TRBV18, the J gene TRBJ1-4; 10 bases fit TRBD1. Germline trimming cut 3 bases from V and 8 bases from J; bases unmatched to any gene: 3. The CDR3 is 14 residues long. Germline CDR1 KGHSH, CDR2 LQKENI. The CDR3 sequence is CASSPGQGGEKLFF. The CDR3 coding sequence is TGTGCCAGCTCACCCGGACAGGGGGGCGAAAAACTGTTTTTT.

This clone was recorded only once. The rearrangement joins TRBV18 to TRBJ1-1; tentatively, D is TRBD1 (6 bases). The germline V and J ends were trimmed by 4 bases and 5 bases, with 17 bases remaining between them. The CDR3 loop spans 15 amino acids. The germline CDR1 and CDR2 sequences are KGHSH and LQKENI. CDR3: CASSRTGGRRTEAFF. CDR3 nucleotide sequence: TGTGCCAGCTCACGCACTGGGGGCAGGAGGACTGAAGCTTTCTTT.

V and J are TRBV3-1 (or the pseudogene TRBV3-2) and TRBJ2-7; TRBD1 agrees at 7 bases. The CDR3 consists of 14 residues. J gave up 6 bases and V 5 bases, and 10 bases lay outside the gene matches. Germline V CDR1 and CDR2: LGHDT, YNNKEL (reference sequence). The CDR3 DNA reads as TGTGCCAGCAGCACCCGACAGGGTACCGGCGAGCAGTACTTC. Translating it yields CASSTRQGTGEQYF.

The V call is TRBV7-9, the J call TRBJ2-2; D might be TRBD1 (6 bases). Germline CDR1 and CDR2: SEHNR and FQNEAQ (reference sequence). V was pared by 6 bases and J by 1 base, with 9 bases between. The CDR3 has 14 residues. CDR3 sequence: CASRGQMNTGELFF. The CDR3 coding sequence is TGTGCCAGCAGGGGACAAATGAACACCGGGGAGCTGTTTTTT.

The genes are TRBV4-1 and TRBJ1-4; 9 nucleotides align to TRBD1. Germline V lookup: CDR1 MGHRA, CDR2 YSYEKL. Germline trimming cut 4 bases from V and 8 bases from J; bases unmatched to any gene: 8. The CDR3 consists of 15 residues. CDR3 coding DNA: TGCGCCAGCAGCCGGAGACAGGGGGGAGACGAAAAACTGTTTTTT. Amino acid sequence: CASSRRQGGDEKLFF.

The chain joins TRBV25-1 to TRBJ1-4, with TRBD1 matching over 7 bases. Per the germline V gene, CDR1 is MGHDK and CDR2 is SYGVNS. The CDR3 is made up of 15 amino acids. V was pared by 4 bases and J by 2 bases, with 4 bases of the junction left unmatched. CDR3 region: CASSGQGWTNEKLFF. Written as DNA, the CDR3 is TGTGCCAGCAGTGGACAGGGTTGGACTAATGAAAAACTGTTTTTT.